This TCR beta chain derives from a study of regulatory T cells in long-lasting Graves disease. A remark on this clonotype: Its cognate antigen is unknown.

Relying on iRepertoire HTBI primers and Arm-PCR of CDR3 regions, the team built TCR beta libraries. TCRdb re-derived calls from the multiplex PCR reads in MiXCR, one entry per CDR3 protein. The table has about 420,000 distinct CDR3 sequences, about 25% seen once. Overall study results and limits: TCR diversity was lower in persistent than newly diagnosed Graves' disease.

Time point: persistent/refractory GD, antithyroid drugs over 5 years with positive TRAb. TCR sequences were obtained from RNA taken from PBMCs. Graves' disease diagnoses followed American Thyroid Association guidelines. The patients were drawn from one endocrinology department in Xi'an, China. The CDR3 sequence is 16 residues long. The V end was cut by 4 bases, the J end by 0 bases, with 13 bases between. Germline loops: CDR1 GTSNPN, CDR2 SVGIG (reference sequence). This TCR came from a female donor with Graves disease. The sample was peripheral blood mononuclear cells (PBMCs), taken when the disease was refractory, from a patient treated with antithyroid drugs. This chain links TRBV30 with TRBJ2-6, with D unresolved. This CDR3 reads CAWTGRFFSGANVLTF. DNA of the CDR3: TGTGCCTGGACAGGCCGGTTTTTCTCTGGGGCCAACGTCCTGACTTTC.